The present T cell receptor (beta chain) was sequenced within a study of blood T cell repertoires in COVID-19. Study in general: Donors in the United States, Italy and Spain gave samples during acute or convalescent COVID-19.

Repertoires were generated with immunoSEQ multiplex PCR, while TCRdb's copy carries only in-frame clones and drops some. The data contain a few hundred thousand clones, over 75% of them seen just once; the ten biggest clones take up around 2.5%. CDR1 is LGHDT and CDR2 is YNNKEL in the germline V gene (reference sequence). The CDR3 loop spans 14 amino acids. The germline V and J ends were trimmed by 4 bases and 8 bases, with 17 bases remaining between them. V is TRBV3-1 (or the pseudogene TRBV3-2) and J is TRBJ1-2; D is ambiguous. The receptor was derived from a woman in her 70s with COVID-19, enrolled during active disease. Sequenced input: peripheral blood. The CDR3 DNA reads TGTGCCAGCAGCCCCTTCGCGGGCCCTATAGGCTACACCTTC. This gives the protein CASSPFAGPIGYTF.